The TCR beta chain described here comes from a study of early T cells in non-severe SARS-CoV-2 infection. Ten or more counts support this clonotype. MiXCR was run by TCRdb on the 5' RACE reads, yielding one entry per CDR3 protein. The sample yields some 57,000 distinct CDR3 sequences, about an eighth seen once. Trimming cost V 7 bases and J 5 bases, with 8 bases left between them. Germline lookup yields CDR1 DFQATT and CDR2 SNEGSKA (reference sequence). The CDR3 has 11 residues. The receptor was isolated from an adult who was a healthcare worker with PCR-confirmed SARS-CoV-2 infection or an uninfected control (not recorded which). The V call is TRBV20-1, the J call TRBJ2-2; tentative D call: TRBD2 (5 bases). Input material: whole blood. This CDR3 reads CSVPGTGELFF. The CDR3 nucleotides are TGCAGTGTCCCGGGGACCGGGGAGCTGTTTTTT.